This T cell receptor beta chain was recorded in a study of blood T cell repertoires in COVID-19. Overall study: Samples representing acute and convalescent COVID-19 were sourced from the United States, Italy and Spain. In each case, the material was cDNA or gDNA derived from T cells, B-cell-depleted T cells, or PBMCs.

Germline assignment: CDR1 GTSNPN and CDR2 SVGIG (reference sequence). The CDR3 loop spans 12 amino acids. The V end was cut by 0 bases, the J end by 6 bases, with 5 bases between. Per the authors' pipeline: Amplification of reference gene primers provided the estimated nucleated cell counts. Some clones are missing from TCRdb's copy, which holds only in-frame ones; the method was immunoSEQ multiplex PCR. From that table come the V and J calls and clone size; the DNA was used to work out D and trimming. The data show about 180,000 clones, 80% to 90% seen once. The origin of this receptor is a man aged 50 to 60 with active or convalescent COVID-19. The specimen was peripheral blood. The rearrangement links TRBV30 to TRBJ1-4; D is undetermined. The DNA of the CDR3 is TGTGCCTGGAGTGTAAGAGATGAAAAACTGTTTTTT. This translates into CAWSVRDEKLFF.